Listed below are T cell receptor beta chains from one sample, sequenced in a study of cytomegalovirus exposure and HLA in healthy donors. TCRdb's table, derived via immunoSEQ multiplex PCR, lists solely in-frame clones and lacks some. The sample shows over 110,000 clones, 55% to 80% of them seen only once. Sequenced input: PBMCs. The receptors were gathered from a woman between 35 and 50 years old in good health and CMV-seronegative. The CDR3 runs from the conserved cysteine through the conserved F or W. A D gene is named only where the DNA matches it firmly. Clone size appears in some rows only: once, few, many, or a class for an expanded clone.

D	size	V	J	DNA	CDR3
NA	NA	TRBV4-2	TRBJ2-6	TGTGCCAGCAGCCAAGATCACTCTGGGGCCAACGTCCTGACTTTC	CASSQDHSGANVLTF
TRBD1	NA	TRBV5-5	TRBJ1-5	TGTGCCAGCAGCCCTGGGACAGGGTTGGGCAATCAGCCCCAGCATTTT	CASSPGTGLGNQPQHF
TRBD1	NA	TRBV7-8	TRBJ1-6	TGTGCCAGCAGCCATGGGACAGGGGGCGCCGAGGTTGCCTCACCCCTCCACTTT	CASSHGTGGAEVASPLHF
NA	NA	TRBV5-1	TRBJ2-1	TGCGCCAGCAGCCCGACATCACAGGGTTCCTACAATGAGCAGTTCTTC	CASSPTSQGSYNEQFF
TRBD1	NA	TRBV5-1	TRBJ1-2	TGCGCCAGCAGAGATGCCGGGACAGGGCCCCATTTAAAGGGCTACACCTTC	CASRDAGTGPHLKGYTF
NA	NA	TRBV18	TRBJ1-1	TGTGCCAGCTCACCTTCTTACGGGGGAACTGAAGCTTTCTTT	CASSPSYGGTEAFF
NA	NA	TRBV28	TRBJ1-1	TGTGCCAGCAGCGGATTAACGGACAGGAACACTGAAGCTTTCTTT	CASSGLTDRNTEAFF
NA	NA	TRBV28	TRBJ1-1	TGTGCCAGCAGTTTAGGACACAATGAAGCTTTCTTT	CASSLGHNEAFF
NA	NA	TRBV2	TRBJ2-5	TGTGCCAGCAAATGGAGGGGGCCGGGGGAGACCCAGTACTTC	CASKWRGPGETQYF
NA	NA	TRBV2	TRBJ1-1	TGTGCCAGCAGCCAACTTCAGTCAGCGTACACTGAAGCTTCCTTT	CASSQLQSAYTEASF
TRBD1	NA	TRBV2	TRBJ1-1	TGTGCCAGCAGTGAAGAAGGGGGCCACGACACTGAAGCTTTCTTT	CASSEEGGHDTEAFF
NA	few	TRBV6-1	TRBJ1-5	TGTGCCATCAAACAGGTTAGCAATCAGCCCCAGCATTTT	CAIKQVSNQPQHF
NA	few	TRBV4-1	TRBJ1-2	TGCGCCAGCAGCCAAGATGAGGAGGGACCGCGTGGCTACACCTTC	CASSQDEEGPRGYTF
TRBD1	NA	TRBV18	TRBJ2-2	TGTGCCAGCCGGACAGGGAAGAACACCGGGGAGCTGTTTTTT	CASRTGKNTGELFF
TRBD1	NA	TRBV7-2	TRBJ1-2	TGTGCCAGCAGCTCGACGACAGGGCGCTATGGCTACACCTTC	CASSSTTGRYGYTF
NA	NA	TRBV6-6	TRBJ2-4	TGTGCCAGCAGCCTAGGACTTGCGGGCCGAGGGTACTTC	CASSLGLAGRGYF
NA	NA	TRBV6-5	TRBJ2-5	TGTGCCAGCACCACAGGGAGGGAAAAGACCCAGTACTTC	CASTTGREKTQYF
TRBD2	NA	TRBV7-9	TRBJ2-1	TGTGCCAGCAGCAAACTAGCGGGGGGTATCTACAATGAGCAGTTCTTC	CASSKLAGGIYNEQFF
TRBD1	NA	TRBV4-3	TRBJ2-2	TGCGCCAGCAGTTCAAACTCCGGGACAGGGGTTCTCGGGGAGCTGTTTTTT	CASSSNSGTGVLGELFF
NA	NA	TRBV19	TRBJ2-7	TGTGCCAGTAGTCGGTTACAGGGCCGCGAGCAGTACTTC	CASSRLQGREQYF
NA	NA	TRBV5-4	TRBJ1-1	TGTGCCAGCAGCTTGGGAGGCCAGGGGAGGGCGGCTTTCTTT	CASSLGGQGRAAFF
NA	once	TRBV7-2	TRBJ1-2	TGTGCCAGCAGCTTAGCATTCGGGGTTAACTATGGCTACACCTTC	CASSLAFGVNYGYTF
NA	many	TRBV29-1	TRBJ2-3	TGCAGCGTTGCTCAGGATTACACAGATACGCAGTATTTT	CSVAQDYTDTQYF
NA	few	TRBV5-4	TRBJ1-1	TGTGCCAGCAGCTTGGACAGCAAGAACACTGAAGCTTTCTTT	CASSLDSKNTEAFF
TRBD1	NA	TRBV2	TRBJ1-2	TGTGCCGGGCTACCGGGACAGATGAACTATGGCTACACCTTC	CAGLPGQMNYGYTF
TRBD1	NA	TRBV28	TRBJ1-2	TGTGCCAGCCAGGGGGCTAATATTAATAACTATGGCTACACCTTC	CASQGANINNYGYTF
NA	many	TRBV5-6	TRBJ1-1	TGTGCCAGCAGCTTGGCGGGGGGGGCTGAAGCTTTCTTT	CASSLAGGAEAFF
NA	NA	TRBV7-3	TRBJ1-3	TGTGCCAGCAGCCCTGGGGGGGGAAACACCATATATTTT	CASSPGGGNTIYF
NA	NA	TRBV18	TRBJ1-1	TGTGCCAGCTCACCAGGACTGATGAACACTGAAGCTTTCTTT	CASSPGLMNTEAFF
NA	NA	TRBV27	TRBJ2-3	TGTGCCAGCTACGCCAGCGGTGGGGGCGGGTATTTT	CASYASGGGGYF
NA	NA	TRBV27	TRBJ1-2	TGTGCCAGCAGTTTAAGACTGGTTCCGGGACATACTAACTATGGCTACACCTTC	CASSLRLVPGHTNYGYTF
NA	once	TRBV10-2	TRBJ2-1	TGCGCCAGCAGCGGACACCCGGTTTACAATGAGCAGTTCTTC	CASSGHPVYNEQFF
NA	NA	TRBV4-2	TRBJ1-2	TGTGCCAGCAGCCAAGACTCTTTTTCAGGGTTTGCCTATGGCTACACCTTC	CASSQDSFSGFAYGYTF
NA	NA	TRBV4-1	TRBJ1-4	TGCGCCAGCAGCCAAGTATATAAGGGTTCAGGGACTAATGAAAAACTGTTTTTT	CASSQVYKGSGTNEKLFF
TRBD1	NA	TRBV28	TRBJ2-2	TGTGCCAGCAGTCTACCGACAGGGCCCATGAGGGAGCTGTTTTTT	CASSLPTGPMRELFF
NA	NA	TRBV4-3	TRBJ1-2	TGCGCCAGCAGCCAAGAGGTCCTCGGCGGGGTTGGGGGCTACACCTTC	CASSQEVLGGVGGYTF